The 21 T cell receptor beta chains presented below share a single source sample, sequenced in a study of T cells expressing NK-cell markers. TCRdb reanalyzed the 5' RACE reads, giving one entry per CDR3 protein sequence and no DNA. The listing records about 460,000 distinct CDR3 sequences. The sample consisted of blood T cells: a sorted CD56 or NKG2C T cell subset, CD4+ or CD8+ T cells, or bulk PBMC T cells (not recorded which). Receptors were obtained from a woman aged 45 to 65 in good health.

CDR3 sequence: CASGQRVGTSLAEQYF. The V and J genes are TRBV27 and TRBJ2-7; TCRdb returns TRBD2, unconfirmable since there is no DNA. CDR1 and CDR2 (germline): MNHEY, SMNVEV (reference sequence). This CDR3 region has 16 residues.

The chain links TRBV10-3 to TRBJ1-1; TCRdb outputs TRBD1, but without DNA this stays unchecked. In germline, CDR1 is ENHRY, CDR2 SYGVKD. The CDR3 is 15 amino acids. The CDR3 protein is CAISNRDRGNTEAFF.

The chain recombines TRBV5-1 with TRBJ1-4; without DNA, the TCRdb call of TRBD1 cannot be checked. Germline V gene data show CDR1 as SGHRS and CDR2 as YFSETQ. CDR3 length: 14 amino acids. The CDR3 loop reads CASSRDPNNEKLFF.

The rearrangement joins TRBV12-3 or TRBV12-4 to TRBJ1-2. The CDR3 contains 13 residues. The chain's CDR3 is CASSFRPRRGYTF.

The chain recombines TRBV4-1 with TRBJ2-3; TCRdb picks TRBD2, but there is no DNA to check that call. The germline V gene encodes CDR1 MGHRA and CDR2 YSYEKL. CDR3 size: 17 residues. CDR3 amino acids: CASSQAFGSSGRDTQYF.

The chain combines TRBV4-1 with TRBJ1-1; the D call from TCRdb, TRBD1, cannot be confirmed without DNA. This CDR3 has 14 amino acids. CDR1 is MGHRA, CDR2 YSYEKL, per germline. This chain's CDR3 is CASSRDRVNTEAFF.

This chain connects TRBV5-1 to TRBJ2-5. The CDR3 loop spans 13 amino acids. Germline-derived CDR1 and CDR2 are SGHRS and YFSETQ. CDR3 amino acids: CASSGDLKETQYF.

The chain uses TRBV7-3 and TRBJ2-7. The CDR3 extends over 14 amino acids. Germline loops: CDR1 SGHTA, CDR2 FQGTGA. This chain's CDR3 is CASSLTASSYEQYF.

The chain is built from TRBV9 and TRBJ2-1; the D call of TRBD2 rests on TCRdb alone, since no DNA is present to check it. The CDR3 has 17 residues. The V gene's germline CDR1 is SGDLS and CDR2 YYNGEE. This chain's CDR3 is CASSVAQSSGRRVEQFF.

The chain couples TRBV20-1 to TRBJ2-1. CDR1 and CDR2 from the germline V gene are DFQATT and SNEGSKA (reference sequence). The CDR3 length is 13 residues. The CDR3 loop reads CSARDPGPNEQFF.

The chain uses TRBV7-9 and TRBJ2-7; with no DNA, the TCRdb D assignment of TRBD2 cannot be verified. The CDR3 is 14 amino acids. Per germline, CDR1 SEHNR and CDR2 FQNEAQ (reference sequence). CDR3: CASSPRGGSYEQYF.

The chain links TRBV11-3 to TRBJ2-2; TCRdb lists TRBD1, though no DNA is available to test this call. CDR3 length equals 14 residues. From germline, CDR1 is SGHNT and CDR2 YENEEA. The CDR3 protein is CASSLVRGTGELFF. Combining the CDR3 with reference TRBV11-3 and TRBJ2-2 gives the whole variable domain EAGVVQSPRYKIIEKKQPVAFWCNPISGHNTLYWYLQNLGQGPELLIRYENEEAVDDSQLPKDRFSAERLKGVDSTLKIQPAELGDSAVYLCASSLVRGTGELFFGEGSRLTVL.

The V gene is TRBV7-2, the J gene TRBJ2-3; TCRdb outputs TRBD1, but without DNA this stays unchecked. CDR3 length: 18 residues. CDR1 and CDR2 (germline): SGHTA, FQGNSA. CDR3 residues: CASSLRGHGGYSLDTQYF.

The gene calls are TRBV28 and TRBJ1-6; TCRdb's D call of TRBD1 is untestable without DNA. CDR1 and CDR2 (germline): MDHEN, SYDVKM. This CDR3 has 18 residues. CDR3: CASRPVLSGTGYNSPLHF.

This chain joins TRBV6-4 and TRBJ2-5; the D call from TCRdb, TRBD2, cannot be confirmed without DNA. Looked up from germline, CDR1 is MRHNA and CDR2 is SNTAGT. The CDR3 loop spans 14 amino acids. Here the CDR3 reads CASSDSGTRETQYF.

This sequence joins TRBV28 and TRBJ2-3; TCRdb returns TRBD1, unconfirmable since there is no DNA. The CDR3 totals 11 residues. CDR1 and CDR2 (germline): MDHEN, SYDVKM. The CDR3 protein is CASIGQGSQYF.

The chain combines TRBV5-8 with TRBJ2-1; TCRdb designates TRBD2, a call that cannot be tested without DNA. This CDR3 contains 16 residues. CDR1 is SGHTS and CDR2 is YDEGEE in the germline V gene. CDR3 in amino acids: CATFNGLAGLYNEQFF.

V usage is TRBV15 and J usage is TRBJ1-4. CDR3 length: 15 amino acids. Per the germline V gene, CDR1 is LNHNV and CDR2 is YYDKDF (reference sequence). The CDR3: CATSPSGSTNEKLFF.

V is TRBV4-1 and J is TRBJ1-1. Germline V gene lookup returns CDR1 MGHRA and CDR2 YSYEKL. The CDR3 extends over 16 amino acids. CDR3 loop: CASSQVGRGPNTEAFF.

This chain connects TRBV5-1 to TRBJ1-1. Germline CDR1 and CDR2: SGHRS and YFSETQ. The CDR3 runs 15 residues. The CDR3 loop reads CASSLLGFEDTEAFF.

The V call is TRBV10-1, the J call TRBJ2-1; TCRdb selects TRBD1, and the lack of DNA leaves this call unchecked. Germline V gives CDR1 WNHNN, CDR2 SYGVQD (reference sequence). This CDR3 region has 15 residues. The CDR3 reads CASNTGTGGYNEQFF.